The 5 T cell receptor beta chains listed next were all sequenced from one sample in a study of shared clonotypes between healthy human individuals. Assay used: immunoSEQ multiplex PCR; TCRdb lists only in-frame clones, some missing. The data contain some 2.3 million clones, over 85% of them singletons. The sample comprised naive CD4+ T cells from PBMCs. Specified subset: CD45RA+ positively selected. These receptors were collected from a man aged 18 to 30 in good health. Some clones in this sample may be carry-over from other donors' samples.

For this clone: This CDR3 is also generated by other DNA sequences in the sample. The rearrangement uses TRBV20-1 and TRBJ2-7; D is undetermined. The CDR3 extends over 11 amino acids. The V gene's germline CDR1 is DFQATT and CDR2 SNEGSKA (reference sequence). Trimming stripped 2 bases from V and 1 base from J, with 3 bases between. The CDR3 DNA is TGCAGTGCTAGAATTTCCTACGAGCAGTACTTC. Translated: CSARISYEQYF.

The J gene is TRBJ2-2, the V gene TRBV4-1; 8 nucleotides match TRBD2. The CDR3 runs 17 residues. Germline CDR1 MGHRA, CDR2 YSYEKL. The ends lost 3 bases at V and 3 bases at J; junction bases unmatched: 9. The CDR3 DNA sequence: TGCGCCAGCAGCCAGGCCCCGGGGGGGGCCGACACCGGGGAGCTGTTTTTT. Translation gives CASSQAPGGADTGELFF.

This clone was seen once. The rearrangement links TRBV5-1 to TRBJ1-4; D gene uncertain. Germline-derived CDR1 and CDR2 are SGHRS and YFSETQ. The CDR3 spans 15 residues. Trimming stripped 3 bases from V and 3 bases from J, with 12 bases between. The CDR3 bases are TGCGCCAGCAGCTCAGAGCCAGCGCCTAATGAAAAACTGTTTTTT. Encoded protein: CASSSEPAPNEKLFF.

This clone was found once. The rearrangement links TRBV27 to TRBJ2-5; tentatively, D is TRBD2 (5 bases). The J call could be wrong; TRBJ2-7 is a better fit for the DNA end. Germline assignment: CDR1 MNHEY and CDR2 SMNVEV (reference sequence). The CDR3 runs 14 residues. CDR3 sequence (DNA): TGTGCCAGCAGTGGCGGACGGGGCTCCTACGAGCAGTACTTC. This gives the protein CASSGGRGSYEQYF.

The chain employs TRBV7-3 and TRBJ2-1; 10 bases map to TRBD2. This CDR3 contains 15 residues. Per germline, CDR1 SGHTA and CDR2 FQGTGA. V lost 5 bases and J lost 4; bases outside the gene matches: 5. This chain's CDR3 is CASSPGTSEYNEQFF. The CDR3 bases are TGTGCCAGCAGCCCAGGGACTAGCGAGTACAATGAGCAGTTCTTC.